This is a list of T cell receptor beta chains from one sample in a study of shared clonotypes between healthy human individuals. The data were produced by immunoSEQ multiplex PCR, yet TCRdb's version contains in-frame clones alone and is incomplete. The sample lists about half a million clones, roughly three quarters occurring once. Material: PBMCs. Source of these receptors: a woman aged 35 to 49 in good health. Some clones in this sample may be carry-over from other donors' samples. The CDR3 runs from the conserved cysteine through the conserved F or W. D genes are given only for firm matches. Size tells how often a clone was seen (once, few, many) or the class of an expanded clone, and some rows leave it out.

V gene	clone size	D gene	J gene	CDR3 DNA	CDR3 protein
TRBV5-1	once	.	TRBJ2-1	TGCGCCAGCAGCAGGACAGAGGGCAATGAGCAGTTCTTC	CASSRTEGNEQFF
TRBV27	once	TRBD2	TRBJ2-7	TGTGCCAGCAGTTTCCTAGCGGGAGGAGGCGAGCAGTACTTC	CASSFLAGGGEQYF
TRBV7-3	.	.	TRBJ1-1	TGTGCCAGCAGCCTAGACAGGCGCGCTGAAGCTTTCTTT	CASSLDRRAEAFF
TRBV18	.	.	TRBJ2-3	TGTGCCAGCTCCCGCCTAGATTCAGATACGCAGTATTTT	CASSRLDSDTQYF
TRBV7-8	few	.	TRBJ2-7	TGTGCCAGCAGCTTAGGCCGGCGGGGATCCTACGAGCAGTACTTC	CASSLGRRGSYEQYF
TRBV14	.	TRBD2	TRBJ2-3	TGTGCCAGCAGCCAAGTAGGGTGGCGGGGGTATAGCGCAGATACGCAGTATTTT	CASSQVGWRGYSADTQYF
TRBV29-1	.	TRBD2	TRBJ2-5	TGCAGCGTAGGGGAGGGGGAGACCCAGTACTTC	CSVGEGETQYF
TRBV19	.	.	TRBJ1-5	TGTGCCAGTAGTATGGGGGTGGATCAGCCCCAGCATTTT	CASSMGVDQPQHF
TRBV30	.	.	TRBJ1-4	TGTGCCTGTCATACCGGGACGGATGAAAAACTGTTTTTT	CACHTGTDEKLFF
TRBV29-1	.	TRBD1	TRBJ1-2	TGCAGCGTTGAAGACCCAGGGGGCTTAAGCTACACCTTC	CSVEDPGGLSYTF
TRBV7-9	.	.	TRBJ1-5	TGTGCCAGCAGCTTAGCCAGGTTCGGGGACAATCAGCCCCAGCATTTT	CASSLARFGDNQPQHF
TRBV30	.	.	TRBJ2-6	TGTGCCTGGTCGCGCTCTGGGGCCAACGTCCTGACTTTC	CAWSRSGANVLTF
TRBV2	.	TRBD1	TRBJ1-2	TGTGCCAGCAGCCGGTACAGGGGATCGGGAGGCTACACCTTC	CASSRYRGSGGYTF
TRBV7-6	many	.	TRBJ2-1	TGTGCCAGCAGCTTAGGTGAGGGAACTGAGCAGTTCTTC	CASSLGEGTEQFF
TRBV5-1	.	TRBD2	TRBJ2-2	TGCGCCAGCAGGATAGCGGGAGTTACCGGGGAGCTGTTTTTT	CASRIAGVTGELFF
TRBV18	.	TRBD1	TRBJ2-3	TGTGCCAGCTCACCTACACAGGGGCCAGATACGCAGTATTTT	CASSPTQGPDTQYF
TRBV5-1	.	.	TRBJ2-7	TGCGCCAGCAGCTCTATAACTGGCTACGAGCAGTACTTC	CASSSITGYEQYF
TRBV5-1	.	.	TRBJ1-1	TGCGCCAGCAGCCGGACTCTGAACACTGAAGCTTTCTTT	CASSRTLNTEAFF
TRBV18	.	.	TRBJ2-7	TGTGCCAGCTCACAGAGGGGGGGCAGCCACAGAACTCATTCCTACGAGCAGTACTTC	CASSQRGGSHRTHSYEQYF
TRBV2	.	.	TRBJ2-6	TGTGCCAGCAGCGCCATTAGAAGTGGGGCCAACGTCCTGACTTTC	CASSAIRSGANVLTF
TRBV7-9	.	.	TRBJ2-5	TGTGCCAGCAGCTTAGGGGGGCTAGCTCCCCTAAGGCGAGAGACCCAGTACTTC	CASSLGGLAPLRRETQYF
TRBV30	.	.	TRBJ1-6	TGTGCCACCTCTGGGGTCAACACGGATTCACCCCTCCACTTT	CATSGVNTDSPLHF
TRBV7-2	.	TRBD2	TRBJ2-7	TGTGCCAGCACCTCCCGGGGGGTCACCTACGAGCAGTACTTC	CASTSRGVTYEQYF
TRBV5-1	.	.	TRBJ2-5	TGCGCCAGCAGCTTGGGGCTTGGGCGGGTATACCAAGAGACCCAGTACTTC	CASSLGLGRVYQETQYF
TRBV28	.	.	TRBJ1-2	TGTGCCAGCAGTTTTGGGTATGGCTACACCTTC	CASSFGYGYTF
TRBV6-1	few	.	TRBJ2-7	TGTGCCAGCAGTGAAGTGGCAGGGGCTACCTACGAGCAGTACTTC	CASSEVAGATYEQYF
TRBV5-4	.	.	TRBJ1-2	TGTGCCAGCAGCCTGGACGACTATGGCTACACCTTC	CASSLDDYGYTF
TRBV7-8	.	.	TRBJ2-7	TGTGCCAGCACGTATTTTGGCGGACTCTCCCGCTCCTACGAGCAGTACTTC	CASTYFGGLSRSYEQYF
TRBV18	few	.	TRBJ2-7	TGTGCCAGCTCACCTACACCCAACTACGAGCAGTACTTC	CASSPTPNYEQYF
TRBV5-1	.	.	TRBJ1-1	TGCGCCAGCAGCCTACAGGGAGGAGGGACTGAAGCTTTCTTT	CASSLQGGGTEAFF
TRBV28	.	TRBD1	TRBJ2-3	TGTGCCAGCAGCACCTGGGGACAGGGTGCAGATACGCAGTATTTT	CASSTWGQGADTQYF
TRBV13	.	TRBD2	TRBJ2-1	TGTGCCAGCAGTCTCCCCGGGACTAGCAGCTACAATGAGCAGTTCTTC	CASSLPGTSSYNEQFF
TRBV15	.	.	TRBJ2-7	TGTGCCACCAGCAGAGCCAGGGCCTACGAGCAGTACTTC	CATSRARAYEQYF
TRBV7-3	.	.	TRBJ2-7	TGTGCCAGCAGCTTAACGGGAGGCTACGAGCAGTACTTC	CASSLTGGYEQYF
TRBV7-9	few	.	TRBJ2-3	TGTGCCAGCAGCTCCTCTAGCACAGATACGCAGTATTTT	CASSSSSTDTQYF
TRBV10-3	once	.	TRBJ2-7	TGTGCCATCAGGCCCACCCAGAGCTACGAGCAGTACTTC	CAIRPTQSYEQYF
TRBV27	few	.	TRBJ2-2	TGTGCCAGCAGTTTATTTTGGAGAACCGGGGAGCTGTTTTTT	CASSLFWRTGELFF
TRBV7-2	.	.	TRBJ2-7	TGTGCCAGCAGCCCGGGACACTCCGGAAGGTACGAGCAGTACTTC	CASSPGHSGRYEQYF
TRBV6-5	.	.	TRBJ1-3	TGTGCCAGCAGTTCCAGGGTCTCTGGAAACACCATATATTTT	CASSSRVSGNTIYF
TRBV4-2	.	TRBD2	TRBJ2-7	TGTGCCAGCAGCCCCAGGGAGGGCCCCTACGAGCAGTACTTC	CASSPREGPYEQYF
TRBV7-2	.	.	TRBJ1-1	TGTGCCAGCCGGGGGACGGCGAACACTGAAGCTTTCTTT	CASRGTANTEAFF
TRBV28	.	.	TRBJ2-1	TGTGCCAGCAGTTTTGGGGTAGGAGAGCAGTTCTTC	CASSFGVGEQFF
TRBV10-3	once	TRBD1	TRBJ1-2	TGTGCCATCAGTGGGACAGGGCAAACGGATGGCTACACCTTC	CAISGTGQTDGYTF
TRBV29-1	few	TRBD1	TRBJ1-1	TGCAGCGTTGTCCCGGGGGCAGGGGGCACTGAAGCTTTCTTT	CSVVPGAGGTEAFF
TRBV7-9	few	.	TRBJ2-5	TGTGCCAGCAGCTTAGGTATGGCGGACTACCAAGAGACCCAGTACTTC	CASSLGMADYQETQYF